A selection of T cell receptor beta chains follows, all from one sample in a study of human T cells and chemical hapten exposure. One entry per CDR3 protein results from TCRdb running MiXCR on the RACE reads. The sample shows 130,000 or so distinct CDR3 sequences, about 8.2% of them seen only once. Sequencing was performed on whole blood. These receptors were obtained from a male donor in good health. Some clones in this sample may be carry-over from other donors' samples. Each CDR3 is given with its conserved first and last residue. The D gene is left open where the match is weak. Clone size is given for some rows only: seen once, a few or many times, or a class if the clone is expanded.

>TRBJ2-1|.|.|15|TRBV7-6
CASSLRGPSYNEQFF
TGTGCCAGCAGCTTGCGGGGGCCTTCCTACAATGAGCAGTTCTTC
>TRBJ2-2|few|.|12|TRBV20-1
CSAWARPGELFF
TGCAGTGCTTGGGCTAGGCCCGGGGAGCTGTTTTTT
>TRBJ2-5|few|.|13|TRBV12-3/TRBV12-4
CASSGQNQETQYF
TGTGCCAGCAGTGGACAGAACCAAGAGACCCAGTACTTC
>TRBJ2-1|few|TRBD1|18|TRBV7-2
CASSAWDRGNLPGNEQFF
TGTGCCAGCAGCGCCTGGGACAGGGGGAATCTCCCTGGCAATGAGCAGTTCTTC
>TRBJ2-7|many|.|13|TRBV10-3
CAIGERASYEQYF
TGTGCCATCGGTGAGCGGGCCTCCTACGAGCAGTACTTC
>TRBJ2-2|.|.|12|TRBV6-5
CASSYSMTTLFF
TGTGCCAGCAGTTACTCGATGACAACGCTGTTTTTT
>TRBJ2-7|many|.|13|TRBV4-2
CASSQDMNYEQYF
TGTGCCAGCAGCCAAGATATGAATTACGAGCAGTACTTC
>TRBJ2-7|few|.|18|TRBV6-6
CASSYSSLQDRHSYEQYF
TGTGCCAGCAGTTACTCGAGTCTCCAAGACAGACACTCCTACGAGCAGTACTTC
>TRBJ2-3|.|TRBD2|15|TRBV10-3
CAISEPAGGPDTQYF
TGTGCCATCAGTGAGCCAGCGGGAGGGCCTGATACGCAGTATTTT
>TRBJ2-2|many|.|12|TRBV6-6
CASSSSTGELFF
TGTGCCAGCAGTTCCAGCACCGGGGAGCTGTTTTTT
>TRBJ2-2|few|.|13|TRBV29-1
CSVEDTYTGELFF
TGCAGCGTTGAAGATACCTACACCGGGGAGCTGTTTTTT
>TRBJ1-1|few|.|13|TRBV7-6
CASSLKMGTEAFF
TGTGCCAGCAGCTTAAAGATGGGCACTGAAGCTTTCTTT
>TRBJ2-7|.|.|13|TRBV6-5
CASSDLPSGEQYF
TGTGCCAGCAGTGACCTACCTTCGGGAGAGCAGTACTTC
>TRBJ2-3|few|.|16|TRBV7-9
CASSLTNSPRTDTQYF
TGTGCCAGCAGCCTAACTAACAGCCCCCGCACAGATACGCAGTATTTT
>TRBJ2-1|many|.|17|TRBV14
CASSHLGGPSSYNEQFF
TGTGCCAGCAGCCACTTAGGGGGGCCGAGCTCCTACAATGAGCAGTTCTTC
>TRBJ2-1|many|TRBD1|16|TRBV5-1
CASSSLRDRAYNEQFF
TGCGCCAGCAGCTCGTTACGGGACAGGGCCTACAATGAGCAGTTCTTC
>TRBJ2-1|.|TRBD2|17|TRBV20-1
CSASREWTSGNYNEQFF
TGCAGTGCTAGTCGGGAATGGACTAGCGGGAACTACAATGAGCAGTTCTTC
>TRBJ2-1|few|TRBD2|15|TRBV4-1
CASSLAGGPGNEQFF
TGCGCCAGCAGCCTAGCGGGAGGGCCAGGCAATGAGCAGTTCTTC
>TRBJ2-1|few|.|12|TRBV20-1
CSAGDASHEQFF
TGCAGTGCGGGGGACGCCTCGCATGAGCAGTTCTTC
>TRBJ2-1|many|TRBD2|18|TRBV5-1
CASSLGLAGGPLNNEQFF
TGCGCCAGCAGCTTGGGACTAGCGGGAGGGCCCTTGAACAATGAGCAGTTCTTC
>TRBJ2-4|.|.|16|TRBV29-1
CSVEASATLAKNIQYF
TGCAGCGTTGAAGCTTCAGCGACTCTAGCCAAAAACATTCAGTACTTC
>TRBJ2-3|.|.|16|TRBV4-3
CASSLSRGLSTDTQYF
TGTGCCAGCAGCCTCTCCAGGGGCCTTAGCACAGATACGCAGTATTTT
>TRBJ2-5|few|.|14|TRBV5-1
CASSTGTSQETQYF
TGCGCCAGCAGCACAGGGACGTCCCAAGAGACCCAGTACTTC
>TRBJ2-5|.|TRBD2|13|TRBV29-1
CSVEGTSGETQYF
TGCAGCGTTGAAGGCACTAGCGGCGAGACCCAGTACTTC
>TRBJ2-3|few|.|15|TRBV7-8
CASSLRAKSTDTQYF
TGTGCCAGCAGCCTCCGAGCGAAATCCACAGATACGCAGTATTTT
>TRBJ1-4|many|TRBD1|16|TRBV27
CASSFGTGGVNEKLFF
TGTGCCAGCAGTTTTGGGACAGGGGGCGTCAATGAAAAACTGTTTTTT
>TRBJ1-1|few|TRBD1|15|TRBV5-1
CASTSGTGGRTEAFF
TGCGCCAGCACCTCCGGGACAGGGGGCCGAACTGAAGCTTTCTTT
>TRBJ2-2|.|.|13|TRBV29-1
CSVLLANTGELFF
TGCAGCGTATTACTTGCGAACACCGGGGAGCTGTTTTTT
>TRBJ2-3|many|.|16|TRBV7-9
CASSFGPGRGTDTQYF
TGTGCCAGCAGCTTTGGTCCCGGCAGGGGCACAGATACGCAGTATTTT
>TRBJ1-2|many|.|14|TRBV6-5
CASSYDGQNYGYTF
TGTGCCAGCAGTTACGACGGCCAGAACTATGGCTACACCTTC
>TRBJ2-1|few|TRBD1|16|TRBV6-2/TRBV6-3
CASTRDSSSSYNEQFF
TGTGCCAGCACCCGGGACAGCTCTAGCTCCTACAATGAGCAGTTCTTC
>TRBJ2-5|few|.|13|TRBV5-6
CASSLGSFETQYF
TGTGCCAGCAGCTTGGGCAGCTTCGAGACCCAGTACTTC
>TRBJ2-1|few|TRBD2|14|TRBV2
CASTRGGAYNEQFF
TGTGCCAGCACTCGCGGGGGGGCCTACAATGAGCAGTTCTTC
>TRBJ2-7|many|TRBD2|18|TRBV19
CASSTAGTSGKISYEQYF
TGTGCCAGTAGTACTGCCGGGACTAGCGGGAAAATATCCTACGAGCAGTACTTC
>TRBJ1-5|few|TRBD1|16|TRBV20-1
CSARAPSLTGNQPQHF
TGCAGTGCTAGAGCTCCCAGTTTGACAGGGAATCAGCCCCAGCATTTT
>TRBJ2-3|.|TRBD2|15|TRBV29-1
CSGGPWETSEDTQYF
TGCAGCGGGGGACCATGGGAGACTAGCGAAGATACGCAGTATTTT
>TRBJ2-3|many|.|14|TRBV29-1
CSVERGATGDTQYF
TGCAGCGTTGAACGGGGTGCAACTGGGGATACGCAGTATTTT
>TRBJ2-1|many|.|14|TRBV5-8
CASSLGGSYNEQFF
TGTGCCAGCAGCTTGGGGGGCTCCTACAATGAGCAGTTCTTC
>TRBJ2-5|.|TRBD2|14|TRBV6-6
CATRLAGTQETQYF
TGTGCCACCCGACTAGCGGGGACTCAAGAGACCCAGTACTTC
>TRBJ2-5|.|TRBD2|15|TRBV12-3/TRBV12-4
CASRLAGPQQETQYF
TGTGCCAGCAGACTAGCGGGGCCGCAACAAGAGACCCAGTACTTC
>TRBJ2-7|many|TRBD1|20|TRBV6-1
CASSQYPQIGPGQGPYEQYF
TGTGCCAGCAGTCAATACCCCCAAATTGGGCCGGGACAGGGTCCCTACGAGCAGTACTTC
>TRBJ1-4|.|.|13|TRBV12-3/TRBV12-4
CASSYLGHEKLFF
TGTGCCAGCAGTTACCTTGGACATGAAAAACTGTTTTTT
>TRBJ2-2|few|TRBD1|15|TRBV13
CASSMGQTTTGELFF
TGTGCCAGCAGCATGGGACAGACCACGACCGGGGAGCTGTTTTTT
>TRBJ2-7|.|TRBD1|15|TRBV12-3/TRBV12-4
CASSPPGQGFYEQYF
TGTGCCAGCAGTCCCCCGGGACAGGGGTTCTACGAGCAGTACTTC
>TRBJ2-2|.|TRBD1|13|TRBV5-1
CASSYRGTGELFF
TGCGCCAGCAGCTACAGGGGCACCGGGGAGCTGTTTTTT
>TRBJ2-7|.|.|16|TRBV13
CASSLGLREWSYEQYF
TGTGCCAGCAGCTTAGGCCTCCGGGAGTGGTCCTACGAGCAGTACTTC
>TRBJ2-7|.|TRBD1|15|TRBV24-1
CATSDSRDRATKQYF
TGTGCCACCAGTGATTCCCGGGACAGAGCTACGAAGCAGTACTTC
>TRBJ2-7|.|TRBD2|15|TRBV6-6
CASSYSASGSYEQYF
TGTGCCAGCAGTTACTCGGCTAGCGGGAGCTACGAGCAGTACTTC
>TRBJ2-2|.|TRBD2|17|TRBV19
CASSMARLAGPTGELFF
TGTGCCAGTAGTATGGCGCGACTAGCGGGACCCACCGGGGAGCTGTTTTTT
>TRBJ1-2|few|.|11|TRBV29-1
CSGQGTDGYTF
TGCAGCGGGCAGGGTACTGATGGCTACACCTTC